This T cell receptor (beta chain) was profiled in a study of T cell responses to AZD1222 COVID-19 vaccine. The CDR3 consists of 14 residues. The germline gives CDR1 LGHDT, CDR2 YNNKEL (reference sequence). The V end lost 6 bases, the J end lost 2 bases, and 13 bases lay between the germline ends. Libraries were prepared by immunoSEQ multiplex PCR; TCRdb keeps only in-frame clonotypes and omits some of them. The sample consists of around 200,000 clones, 85% to 90% of them appearing once. The sequence was collected from an adult in good health. The specimen comprised peripheral blood, sampled on day 0 of AZD1222 vaccination. V is TRBV3-1 (or the pseudogene TRBV3-2) and J is TRBJ1-2; D remains ambiguous. The CDR3 coding sequence is TGTGCCAGCAGTTCGCAAGGGAAGAACTATGGCTACACCTTC. The encoded protein is CASSSQGKNYGYTF.